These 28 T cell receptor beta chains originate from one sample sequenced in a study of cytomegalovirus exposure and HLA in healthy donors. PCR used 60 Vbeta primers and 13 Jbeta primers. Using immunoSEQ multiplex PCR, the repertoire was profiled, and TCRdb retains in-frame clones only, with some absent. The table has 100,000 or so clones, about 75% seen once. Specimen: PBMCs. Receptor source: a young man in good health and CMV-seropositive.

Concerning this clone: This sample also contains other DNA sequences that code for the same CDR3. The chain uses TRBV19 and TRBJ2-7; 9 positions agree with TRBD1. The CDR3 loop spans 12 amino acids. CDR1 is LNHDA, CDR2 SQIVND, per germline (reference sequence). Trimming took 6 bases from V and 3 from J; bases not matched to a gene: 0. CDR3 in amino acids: CASRDRGYEQYF. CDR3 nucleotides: TGTGCCAGTAGGGACAGGGGCTACGAGCAGTACTTC.

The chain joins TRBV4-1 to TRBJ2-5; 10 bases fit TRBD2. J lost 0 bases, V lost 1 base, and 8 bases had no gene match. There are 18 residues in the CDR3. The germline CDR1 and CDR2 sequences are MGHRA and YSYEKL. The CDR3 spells CASSQGQQLAGYQETQYF. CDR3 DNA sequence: TGCGCCAGCAGCCAAGGACAGCAACTAGCGGGGTACCAAGAGACCCAGTACTTC.

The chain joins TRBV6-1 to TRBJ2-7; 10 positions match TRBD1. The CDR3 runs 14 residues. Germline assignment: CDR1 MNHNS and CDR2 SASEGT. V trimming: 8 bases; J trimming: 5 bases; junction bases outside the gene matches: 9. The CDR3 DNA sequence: TGTGCCAGCGACCGGGACAGGGGCCTGAACGAGCAGTACTTC. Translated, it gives CASDRDRGLNEQYF.

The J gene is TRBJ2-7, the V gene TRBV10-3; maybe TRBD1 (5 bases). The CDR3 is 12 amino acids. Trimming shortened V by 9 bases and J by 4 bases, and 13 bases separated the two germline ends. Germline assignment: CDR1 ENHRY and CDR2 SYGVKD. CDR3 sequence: CAMRSPGYEQYF. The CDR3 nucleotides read TGTGCCATGAGATCCCCAGGGTACGAGCAGTACTTC.

The CDR3 region is CASSYSLDKYF. The CDR3 coding sequence is TGTGCCAGCAGTTACTCGCTAGATAAGTACTTC. The rearrangement links TRBV6-6 to TRBJ2-5; D remains ambiguous. Germline V gives CDR1 MNHNY, CDR2 SVGAGI (reference sequence). There are 11 residues in the CDR3. Deletions cut 0 bases from V and 12 bases from J, with 8 bases between.

DNA for the CDR3: TGTGCCACCAGCACGACTCTGGCAAATTCACCCCTCCACTTT. It is translated as CATSTTLANSPLHF. The rearrangement links TRBV15 to TRBJ1-6; D call uncertain. The V end lost 4 bases, the J end lost 7 bases, and 11 bases lay between the germline ends. The length of the CDR3 is 14 residues. The germline V gene encodes CDR1 LNHNV and CDR2 YYDKDF (reference sequence). Together with reference TRBV15 and TRBJ1-6, the CDR3 gives the full variable domain: DAMVIQNPRYQVTQFGKPVTLSCSQTLNHNVMYWYQQKSSQAPKLLFHYYDKDFNNEADTPDNFQSRRPNTSFCFLDIRSPGLGDTAMYLCATSTTLANSPLHFGNGTRLTVT.

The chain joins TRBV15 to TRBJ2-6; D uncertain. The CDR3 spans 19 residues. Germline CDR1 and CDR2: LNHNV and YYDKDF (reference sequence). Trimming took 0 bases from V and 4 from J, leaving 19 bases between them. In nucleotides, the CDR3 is TGTGCCACCAGCAGAGACCCAAGGAGTGGATTCTCGGGGGCCAACGTCCTGACTTTC. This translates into CATSRDPRSGFSGANVLTF.

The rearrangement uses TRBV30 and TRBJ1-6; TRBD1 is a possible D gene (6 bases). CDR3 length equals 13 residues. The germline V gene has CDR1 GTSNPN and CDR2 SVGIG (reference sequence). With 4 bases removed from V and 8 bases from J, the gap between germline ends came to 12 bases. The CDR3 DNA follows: TGTGCCTGGACCCGAAACAGGGATTCACCCCTCCACTTT. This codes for CAWTRNRDSPLHF. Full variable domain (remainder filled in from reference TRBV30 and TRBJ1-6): SQTIHQWPATLVQPVGSPLSLECTVEGTSNPNLYWYRQAAGRGLQLLFYSVGIGQISSEVPQNLSASRPQDRQFILSSKKLLLSDSGFYLCAWTRNRDSPLHFGNGTRLTVT.

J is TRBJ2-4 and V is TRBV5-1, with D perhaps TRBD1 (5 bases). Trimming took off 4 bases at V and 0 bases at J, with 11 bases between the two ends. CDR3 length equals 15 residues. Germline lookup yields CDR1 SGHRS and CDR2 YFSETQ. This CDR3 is CASSIRQGAKNIQYF. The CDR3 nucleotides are TGCGCCAGCAGCATACGTCAGGGAGCCAAAAACATTCAGTACTTC.

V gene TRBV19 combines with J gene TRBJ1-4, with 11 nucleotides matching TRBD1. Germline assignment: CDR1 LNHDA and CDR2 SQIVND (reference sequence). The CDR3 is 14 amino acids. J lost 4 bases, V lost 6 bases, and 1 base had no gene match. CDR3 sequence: CASRDRGHNEKLFF. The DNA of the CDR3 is TGTGCCAGTAGGGACAGGGGGCATAATGAAAAACTGTTTTTT. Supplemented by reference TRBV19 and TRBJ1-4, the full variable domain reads DGGITQSPKYLFRKEGQNVTLSCEQNLNHDAMYWYRQDPGQGLRLIYYSQIVNDFQKGDIAEGYSVSREKKESFPLTVTSAQKNPTAFYLCASRDRGHNEKLFFGSGTQLSVL.

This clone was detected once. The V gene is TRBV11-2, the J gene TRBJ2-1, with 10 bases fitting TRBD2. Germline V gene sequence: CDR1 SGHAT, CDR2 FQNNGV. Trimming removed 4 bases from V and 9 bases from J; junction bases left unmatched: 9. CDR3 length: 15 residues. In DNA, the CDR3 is TGTGCCAGCAGCTACACTAGCGGGGCTGGGGGTGAGCAGTTCTTC. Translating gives CASSYTSGAGGEQFF.

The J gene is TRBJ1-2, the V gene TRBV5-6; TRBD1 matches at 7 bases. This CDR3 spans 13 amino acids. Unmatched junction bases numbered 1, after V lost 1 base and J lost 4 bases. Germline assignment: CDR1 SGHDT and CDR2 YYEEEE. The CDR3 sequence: CASSLTGVYGYTF. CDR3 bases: TGTGCCAGCAGCTTGACAGGGGTCTATGGCTACACCTTC. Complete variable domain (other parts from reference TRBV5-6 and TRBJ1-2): DAGVTQSPTHLIKTRGQQVTLRCSPKSGHDTVSWYQQALGQGPQFIFQYYEEEERQRGNFPDRFSGHQFPNYSSELNVNALLLGDSALYLCASSLTGVYGYTFGSGTRLTVV.

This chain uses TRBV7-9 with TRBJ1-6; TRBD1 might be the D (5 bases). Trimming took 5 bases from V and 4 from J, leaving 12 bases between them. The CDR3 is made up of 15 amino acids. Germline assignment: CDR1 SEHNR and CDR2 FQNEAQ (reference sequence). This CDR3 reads CASSNADRYNSPLHF. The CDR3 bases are TGTGCCAGCAGCAACGCCGACAGATATAATTCACCCCTCCACTTT.

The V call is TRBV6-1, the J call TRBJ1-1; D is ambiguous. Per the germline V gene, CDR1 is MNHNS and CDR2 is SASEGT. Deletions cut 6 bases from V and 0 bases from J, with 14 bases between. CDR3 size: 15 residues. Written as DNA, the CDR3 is TGTGCCAGCAGGCCGCCCCCAGGTATGAACACTGAAGCTTTCTTT. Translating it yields CASRPPPGMNTEAFF.

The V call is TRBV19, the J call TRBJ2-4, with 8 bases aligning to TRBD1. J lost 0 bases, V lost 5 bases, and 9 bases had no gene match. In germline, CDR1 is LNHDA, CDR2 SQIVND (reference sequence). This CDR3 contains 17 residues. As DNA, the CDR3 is TGTGCCAGTAGTCTCCGGGACAGGAGACTAGCCAAAAACATTCAGTACTTC. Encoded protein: CASSLRDRRLAKNIQYF.

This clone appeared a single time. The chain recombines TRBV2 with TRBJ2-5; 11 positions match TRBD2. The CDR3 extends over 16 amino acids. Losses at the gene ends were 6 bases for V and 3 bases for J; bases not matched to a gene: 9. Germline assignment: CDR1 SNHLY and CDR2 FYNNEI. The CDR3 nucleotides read TGTGCCAGCAGGGAAAAGATACTAGCGGGGGAAGAGACCCAGTACTTC. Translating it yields CASREKILAGEETQYF. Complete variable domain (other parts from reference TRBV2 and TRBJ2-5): EPEVTQTPSHQVTQMGQEVILRCVPISNHLYFYWYRQILGQKVEFLVSFYNNEISEKSEIFDDQFSVERPDGSNFTLKIRSTKLEDSAMYFCASREKILAGEETQYFGPGTRLLVL.

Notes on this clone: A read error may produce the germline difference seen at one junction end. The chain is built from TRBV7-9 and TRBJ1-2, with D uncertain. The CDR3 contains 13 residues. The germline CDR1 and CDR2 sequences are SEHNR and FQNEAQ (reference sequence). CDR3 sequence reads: CSSSPGNGYGYTF. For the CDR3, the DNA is TGTTCCAGCAGCCCGGGAAACGGGTATGGCTACACCTTC.

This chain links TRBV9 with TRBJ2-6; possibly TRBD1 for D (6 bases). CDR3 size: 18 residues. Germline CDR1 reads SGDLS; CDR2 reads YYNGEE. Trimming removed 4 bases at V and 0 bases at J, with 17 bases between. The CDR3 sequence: CASSPAQQGSSGANVLTF. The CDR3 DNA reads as TGTGCCAGCAGCCCTGCCCAGCAGGGGAGCTCTGGGGCCAACGTCCTGACTTTC. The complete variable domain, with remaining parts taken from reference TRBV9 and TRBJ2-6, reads DSGVTQTPKHLITATGQRVTLRCSPRSGDLSVYWYQQSLDQGLQFLIQYYNGEERAKGNILERFSAQQFPDLHSELNLSSLELGDSALYFCASSPAQQGSSGANVLTFGAGSRLTVL.

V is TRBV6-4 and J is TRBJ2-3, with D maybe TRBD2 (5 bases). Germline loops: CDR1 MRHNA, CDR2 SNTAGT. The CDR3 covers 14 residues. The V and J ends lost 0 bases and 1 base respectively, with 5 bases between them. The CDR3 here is CASSDSEGTDTQYF. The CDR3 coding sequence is TGTGCCAGCAGTGACTCGGAGGGCACAGATACGCAGTATTTT.

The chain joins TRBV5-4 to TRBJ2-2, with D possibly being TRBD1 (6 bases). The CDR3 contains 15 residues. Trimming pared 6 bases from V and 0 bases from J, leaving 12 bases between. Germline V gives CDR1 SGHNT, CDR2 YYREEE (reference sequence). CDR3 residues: CASNTGTPNTGELFF. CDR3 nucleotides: TGTGCCAGCAACACCGGGACACCGAACACCGGGGAGCTGTTTTTT.

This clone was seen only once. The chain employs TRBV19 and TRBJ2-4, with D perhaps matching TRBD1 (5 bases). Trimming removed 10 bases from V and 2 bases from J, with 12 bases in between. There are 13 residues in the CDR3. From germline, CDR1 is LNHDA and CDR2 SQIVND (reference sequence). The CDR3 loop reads CAIDDRTKNIQYF. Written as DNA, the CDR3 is TGTGCCATAGACGACAGAACCAAAAACATTCAGTACTTC.

CDR3 DNA sequence: TGTGCCAAAAAGGTCAGGGGGAATTCACCCCTCCACTTT. Amino acids: CAKKVRGNSPLHF. This sequence joins TRBV11-2 and TRBJ1-6; 7 positions agree with TRBD1. The trim removed 10 bases at V and 7 bases at J, leaving 7 bases unmatched. Germline V CDR1 and CDR2: SGHAT, FQNNGV. CDR3 length equals 13 residues.

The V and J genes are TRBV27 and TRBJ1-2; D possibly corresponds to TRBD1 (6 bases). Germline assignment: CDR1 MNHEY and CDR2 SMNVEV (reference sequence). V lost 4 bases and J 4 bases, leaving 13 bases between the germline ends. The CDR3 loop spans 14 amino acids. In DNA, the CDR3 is TGTGCCAGCAGTTCCCTACAGGGCCCCTATGGCTACACCTTC. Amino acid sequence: CASSSLQGPYGYTF.

The DNA of the CDR3 is TGTGCCAGCAGCGCCTCCGGGACAGGGGCGTACGAGCAGTACTTC. Residues: CASSASGTGAYEQYF. This chain uses TRBV5-4 with TRBJ2-5, with 10 positions matching TRBD1. TRBJ2-7 matches the DNA end more closely, so the J call is doubtful. This CDR3 spans 15 amino acids. Per the germline V gene, CDR1 is SGHNT and CDR2 is YYREEE (reference sequence).

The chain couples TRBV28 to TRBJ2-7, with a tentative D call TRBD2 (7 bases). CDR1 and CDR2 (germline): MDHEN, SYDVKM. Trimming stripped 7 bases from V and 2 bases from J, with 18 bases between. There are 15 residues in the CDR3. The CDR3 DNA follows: TGTGCCAGCAATCCATCGGGCGGGGGCACCTACGAGCAGTACTTC. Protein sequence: CASNPSGGGTYEQYF.

The CDR3 reads CAISEVGQGYNSPLHF. The CDR3 nucleotides read TGTGCCATCAGTGAAGTTGGACAGGGCTATAATTCACCCCTCCACTTT. The chain employs TRBV10-3 and TRBJ1-6; 8 bases align to TRBD1. The CDR3 runs 16 residues. Trimming removed 3 bases from V and 3 bases from J; junction bases left unmatched: 4. Germline V CDR1 and CDR2: ENHRY, SYGVKD.

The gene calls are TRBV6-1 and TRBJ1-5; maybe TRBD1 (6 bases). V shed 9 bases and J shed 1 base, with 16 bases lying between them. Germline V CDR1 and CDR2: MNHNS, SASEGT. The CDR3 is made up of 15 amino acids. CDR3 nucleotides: TGTGCCAGTCAGATACAGGGAATGAGCAATCAGCCCCAGCATTTT. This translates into CASQIQGMSNQPQHF.

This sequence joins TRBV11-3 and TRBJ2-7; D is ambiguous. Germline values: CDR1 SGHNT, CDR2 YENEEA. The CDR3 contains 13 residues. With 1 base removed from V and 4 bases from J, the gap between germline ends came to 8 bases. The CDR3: CASSLGQEYEQYF. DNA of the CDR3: TGTGCCAGCAGCTTAGGCCAGGAATACGAGCAGTACTTC.